A selection of T cell receptor beta chains follows, all from one sample in a study of T cells after posttransplantation cyclophosphamide. Profiled with immunoSEQ multiplex PCR; TCRdb holds only in-frame clones, not every one. The sample was found to contain over 35,000 clones, and every one recurs. The sequencing sample was made of PBMCs. The source is a man in his forties in good health, CMV-negative, and a related stem cell transplant donor. CDR3s include the opening cysteine and the closing phenylalanine or tryptophan. The order of the fields is V gene, CDR3 protein.

>TRBV7-9
CASSLGTGPVTYGYTF
>TRBV5-1
CASSADRASFF
>TRBV10-3
CAISDSGQSNQPQHF
>TRBV9
CASSAGGYNGYTF
>TRBV11-3
CASSPAGQQETQYF
>TRBV7-6
CASSPGNANTGELFF
>TRBV5-4
CASSLEPDSNTEAFF
>TRBV19
CASRGRGGNTEAFF
>TRBV2
CASSEPDSPLHF
>TRBV19
CASKKGQLDSNQPQHF
>TRBV4-2
CASSQAENSNYGYTF
>TRBV7-2
CASNPLWLAGGPRNEQFF
>TRBV5-5
CASSLDRGTEAFF
>TRBV9
CASSSSAGIGTEAFF
>TRBV7-3
CASSLGGTTNYGYTF
>TRBV28
CASFDRAYEQYF
>TRBV11-2
CASRRDTGNTIYF
>TRBV19
CATKGVWGNQPQHF
>TRBV10-3
CATTSTSNEQFF
>TRBV4-1
CASSQEAGTSGRGEQFF
>TRBV29-1
CSVDPMNTGELFF
>TRBV2
CASSDGLAGGNYEQYF
>TRBV7-8
CASSLREPQNYGYTF
>TRBV5-1
CASSLGQGLEKLFF
>TRBV6-6
CASTSSGGSVGDTQYF
>TRBV4-1
CASSQAPGQGVYEQYF
>TRBV5-6
CASSLQGLATNEKLFF
>TRBV9
CASSVGRVGQPQHF
>TRBV19
CASSTFLTSGSIEQFF
>TRBV6-5
CASSRDRVVRTEAFF
>TRBV14
CASSPNALSGQFF
>TRBV2
CASSPVSGANVLTF
>TRBV18
CASSPVHQQGLGNTEAFF
>TRBV30
CAWSDPLDRNTEAFF
>TRBV19
CASSSTGTFAYEQYF
>TRBV28
CASSFIYRGTFGYTF
>TRBV7-2
CASSRGLAGTGELFF
>TRBV29-1
CSVEDRFSGTDTQYF
>TRBV7-3
CASSTQGGTEAFF
>TRBV27
CASSLSLAETYEQYF
>TRBV10-3
CAISAPGGESVTGELFF
>TRBV6-5
CASNFRGNTEAFF
>TRBV5-6
CASSQGSSGHYEQYF
>TRBV5-5
CASSAGQGSYNEQFF
>TRBV7-9
CASSLAGSPYEQYF
>TRBV7-3
CASSSNLAGETDEQFF
>TRBV7-3
CASSLTGASGDNEQFF
>TRBV28
CASSSPTGARELFF
>TRBV9
CASSLEGDSEQYF
>TRBV7-2
CASSTTRSGNTIYF
>TRBV6-5
CATQRGLEGGYTF
>TRBV4-3
CASSQDRRGDRADTQYF
>TRBV7-2
CASSLSSGSNYGYTF
>TRBV29-1
CSAVGGGLGYGYTF
>TRBV5-1
CASSPAGGTEAFF
>TRBV7-3
CASSSPLAGVNNEQFF
>TRBV2
CASSETSTVQETQYF